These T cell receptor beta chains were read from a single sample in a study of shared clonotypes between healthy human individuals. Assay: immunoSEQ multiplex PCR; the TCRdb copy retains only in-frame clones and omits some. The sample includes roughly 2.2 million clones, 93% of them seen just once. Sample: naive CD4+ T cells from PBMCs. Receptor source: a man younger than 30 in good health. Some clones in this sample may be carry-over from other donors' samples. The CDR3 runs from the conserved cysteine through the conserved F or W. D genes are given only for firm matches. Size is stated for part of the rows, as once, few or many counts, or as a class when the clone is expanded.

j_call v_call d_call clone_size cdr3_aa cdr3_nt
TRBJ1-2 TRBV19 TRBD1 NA CASRGDRGRYGYTF TGTGCCAGTAGGGGGGACAGGGGCCGGTATGGCTACACCTTC
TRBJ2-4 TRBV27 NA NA CASSPLWGIKYF TGTGCCAGCAGTCCCCTCTGGGGTATTAAGTACTTC
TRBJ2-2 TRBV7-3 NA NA CASSLLSLGPTGELFF TGTGCCAGCAGCTTATTATCTTTGGGTCCCACCGGGGAGCTGTTTTTT
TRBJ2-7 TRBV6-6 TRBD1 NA CASSQDRLDEQYF TGTGCCAGCAGTCAGGACAGGCTCGACGAGCAGTACTTC
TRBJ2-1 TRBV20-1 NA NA CSAAGAEQFF TGCAGTGCCGCTGGCGCTGAGCAGTTCTTC
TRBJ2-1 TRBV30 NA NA CAWSIYNEQFF TGTGCCTGGAGTATATACAATGAGCAGTTCTTC
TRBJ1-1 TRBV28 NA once CASSLYSGRNTEAFF TGTGCCAGCAGTTTATACTCAGGACGGAACACTGAAGCTTTCTTT
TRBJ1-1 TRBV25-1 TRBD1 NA CASSDPKQGMNTEAFF TGTGCCAGCAGTGACCCGAAACAGGGGATGAACACTGAAGCTTTCTTT
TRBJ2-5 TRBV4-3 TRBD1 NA CASSETGNQETQYF TGCGCCAGCAGCGAGACAGGGAACCAAGAGACCCAGTACTTC
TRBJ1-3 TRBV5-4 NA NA CASSSTTAPPGNTIYF TGTGCCAGCAGCTCTACGACCGCTCCCCCTGGAAACACCATATATTTT
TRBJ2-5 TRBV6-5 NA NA CASSYSLYQETQYF TGTGCCAGCAGTTACTCGCTGTACCAAGAGACCCAGTACTTC
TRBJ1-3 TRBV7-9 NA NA CASSQTIPSGNTIYF TGTGCCAGCAGCCAGACAATCCCCTCCGGAAACACCATATATTTT
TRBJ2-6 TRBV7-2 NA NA CASSLGQSGANVLTF TGTGCCAGCAGCTTAGGGCAGTCTGGGGCCAACGTCCTGACTTTC
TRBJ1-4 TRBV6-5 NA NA CASSYGRAEKLFF TGTGCCAGCAGTTACGGCAGGGCTGAAAAACTGTTTTTT
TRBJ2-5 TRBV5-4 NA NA CASSLVATRETQYF TGTGCCAGCAGCTTGGTTGCGACTAGGGAGACCCAGTACTTC
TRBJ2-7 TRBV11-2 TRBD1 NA CASRPGGGQGPLTYEQYF TGTGCCAGCAGACCAGGGGGGGGACAGGGTCCGTTGACCTACGAGCAGTACTTC
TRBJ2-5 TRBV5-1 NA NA CASSFDTPETQYF TGCGCCAGCAGCTTTGACACTCCAGAGACCCAGTACTTC
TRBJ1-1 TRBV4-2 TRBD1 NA CASSQDTQGAREAFF TGTGCCAGCAGCCAAGATACCCAGGGGGCACGTGAAGCTTTCTTT
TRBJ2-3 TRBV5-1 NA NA CASSRPGGTDTQYF TGCGCCAGCAGCCGCCCGGGAGGCACAGATACGCAGTATTTT
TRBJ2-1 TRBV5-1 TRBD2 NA CASSLVVAGGNEQFF TGCGCCAGCAGCTTGGTGGTAGCGGGAGGTAATGAGCAGTTCTTC
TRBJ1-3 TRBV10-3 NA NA CASGLRSGNTIYF TGTGCCAGCGGACTTCGCTCTGGAAACACCATATATTTT
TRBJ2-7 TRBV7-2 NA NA CASSLELVAHEQYF TGTGCCAGCAGCTTAGAGTTGGTAGCCCACGAGCAGTACTTC
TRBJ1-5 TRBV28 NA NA CASSSSGRGANQPQHF TGTGCCAGCAGTTCCTCCGGACGGGGAGCGAATCAGCCCCAGCATTTT
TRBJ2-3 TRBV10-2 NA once CASKAGPDTQYF TGCGCCAGCAAGGCAGGGCCAGATACGCAGTATTTT
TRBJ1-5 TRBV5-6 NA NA CASSHRATSNQPQHF TGTGCCAGCAGCCACAGGGCGACTAGCAATCAGCCCCAGCATTTT
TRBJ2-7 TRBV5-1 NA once CASSLITGDSGRVYEQYF TGCGCCAGCAGCTTGATAACCGGCGACAGTGGCAGGGTCTACGAGCAGTACTTC
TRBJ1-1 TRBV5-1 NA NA CASSLEEGTEAFF TGCGCCAGCAGCTTGGAGGAGGGAACTGAAGCTTTCTTT
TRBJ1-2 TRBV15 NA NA CATSGLGLPPRFDYGYTF TGTGCCACCAGCGGATTGGGACTCCCTCCGCGGTTTGACTATGGCTACACCTTC
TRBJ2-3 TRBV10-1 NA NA CASSWDGKSTDTQYF TGCGCCAGCAGCTGGGACGGAAAAAGCACAGATACGCAGTATTTT
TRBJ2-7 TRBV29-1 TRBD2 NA CSVVLAGGTYEQYF TGCAGCGTCGTCCTAGCGGGAGGGACCTACGAGCAGTACTTC
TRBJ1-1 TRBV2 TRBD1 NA CASRGTGGTEAFF TGTGCCAGCCGGGGGACAGGGGGAACTGAAGCTTTCTTT
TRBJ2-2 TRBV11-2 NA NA CASSYDGSAANTGELFF TGTGCCAGCAGCTACGACGGCAGCGCCGCGAACACCGGGGAGCTGTTTTTT
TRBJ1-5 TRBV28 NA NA CASSFVWNSNQPQHF TGTGCCAGCAGTTTTGTCTGGAATAGCAATCAGCCCCAGCATTTT
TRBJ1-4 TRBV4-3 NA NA CASSQQGLGNEKLFF TGCGCCAGCAGCCAACAGGGTTTGGGTAATGAAAAACTGTTTTTT
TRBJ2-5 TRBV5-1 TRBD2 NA CASSTGLAGGGETQYF TGCGCCAGCAGCACAGGACTAGCGGGAGGTGGGGAGACCCAGTACTTC
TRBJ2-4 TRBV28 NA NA CASSVDKNIQYF TGTGCCAGCAGTGTCGACAAAAACATTCAGTACTTC
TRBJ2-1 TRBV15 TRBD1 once CATSRVSRGRGEQFF TGTGCCACCAGCAGAGTGAGCAGGGGGCGTGGTGAGCAGTTCTTC